Described below is a single TCR beta chain sequence and its context. The antigen remains undetermined. The sample is drawn from a study of T-cell reconstitution after alpha-beta-depleted transplantation in children. Findings and caveats of the study: A year post-transplant, T-cell counts and diversity derived mostly from newly produced T cells.

It was with unique molecular identifiers that the TCRbeta library was prepared. TCRdb itself ran the PCR reads through MiXCR, one entry per CDR3 protein. The sample comprises 300,000 to 400,000 distinct CDR3 sequences, around 15% of which are singletons, and about 41% rests with the top ten. V gave up 1 base and J gave up 3 bases, with 12 bases separating them. The germline V gene encodes CDR1 SGHTA and CDR2 FQGTGA. The length of the CDR3 is 15 residues. The specimen comprised PBMCs, mostly from graft donor cells, sampled 360 days after TCRalphabeta/CD19-depleted stem cell transplant. The rearrangement links TRBV7-3 to TRBJ1-1; D remains unclear. The receptor comes from a male patient aged 2 to 9 who had a stem cell transplant for acute lymphoblastic leukemia, so the T cells may come from the graft donor. The CDR3 loop reads CASSLSTGRDTEAFF. As DNA, the CDR3 is TGTGCCAGCAGCTTAAGTACCGGGAGAGACACTGAAGCTTTCTTT.